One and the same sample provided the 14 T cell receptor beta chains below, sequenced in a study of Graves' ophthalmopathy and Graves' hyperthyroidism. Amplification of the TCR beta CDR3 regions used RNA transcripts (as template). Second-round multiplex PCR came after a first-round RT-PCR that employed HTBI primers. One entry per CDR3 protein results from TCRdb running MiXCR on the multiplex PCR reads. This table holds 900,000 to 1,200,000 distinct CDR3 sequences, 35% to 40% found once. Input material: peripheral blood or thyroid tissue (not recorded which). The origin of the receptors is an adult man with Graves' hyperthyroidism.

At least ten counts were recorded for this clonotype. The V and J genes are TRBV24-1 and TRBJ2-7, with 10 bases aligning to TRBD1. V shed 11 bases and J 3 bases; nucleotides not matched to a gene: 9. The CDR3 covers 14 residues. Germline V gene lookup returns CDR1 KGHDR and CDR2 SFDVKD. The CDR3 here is CASGDRGRLYEQYF. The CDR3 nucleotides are TGTGCCAGTGGCGACAGGGGGCGGCTCTACGAGCAGTACTTC.

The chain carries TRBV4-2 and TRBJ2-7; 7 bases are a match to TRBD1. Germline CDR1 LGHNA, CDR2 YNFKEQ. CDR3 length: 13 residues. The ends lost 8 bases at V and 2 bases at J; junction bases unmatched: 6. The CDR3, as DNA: TGTGCCAGCCGGGACAGCGATGCCTACGAGCAGTACTTC. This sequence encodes CASRDSDAYEQYF.

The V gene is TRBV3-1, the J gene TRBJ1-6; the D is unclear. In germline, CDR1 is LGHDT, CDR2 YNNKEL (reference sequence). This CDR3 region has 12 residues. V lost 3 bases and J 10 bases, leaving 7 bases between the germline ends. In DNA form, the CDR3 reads TGTGCCAGCAGCCACGGGGAATCACCCCTCCACTTT. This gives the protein CASSHGESPLHF. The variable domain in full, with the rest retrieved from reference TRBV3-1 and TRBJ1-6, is DTAVSQTPKYLVTQMGNDKSIKCEQNLGHDTMYWYKQDSKKFLKIMFSYNNKELIINETVPNRFSPKSPDKAHLNLHINSLELGDSAVYFCASSHGESPLHFGNGTRLTVT.

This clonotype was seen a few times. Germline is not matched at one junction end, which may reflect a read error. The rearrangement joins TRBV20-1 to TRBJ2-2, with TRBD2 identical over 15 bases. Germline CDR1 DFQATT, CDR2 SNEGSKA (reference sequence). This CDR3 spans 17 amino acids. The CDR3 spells CSARGTSGRASTGELLF. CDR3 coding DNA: TGCAGTGCTAGAGGGACTAGCGGGAGGGCCAGCACCGGGGAGCTGCTCTTT.

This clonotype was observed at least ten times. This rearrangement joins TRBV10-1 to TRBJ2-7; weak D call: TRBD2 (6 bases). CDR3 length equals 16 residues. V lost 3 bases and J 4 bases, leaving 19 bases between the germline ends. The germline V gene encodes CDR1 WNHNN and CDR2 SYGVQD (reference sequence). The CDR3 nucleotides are TGCGCCAGCAGTGAAGGGCTGGAGGGTTCGATTTACGAGCAGTACTTC. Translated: CASSEGLEGSIYEQYF.

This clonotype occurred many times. Here the CDR3 reads CSARNSYQETQYF. CDR3 coding DNA: TGCAGTGCTCGTAACAGCTACCAAGAGACCCAGTACTTC. The chain has TRBV20-1 and TRBJ2-5, with D hard to call. The CDR3 has 13 amino acids. Germline loops: CDR1 DFQATT, CDR2 SNEGSKA (reference sequence). V was shortened by 5 bases and J by 0 bases, with 10 bases between the two germline ends.

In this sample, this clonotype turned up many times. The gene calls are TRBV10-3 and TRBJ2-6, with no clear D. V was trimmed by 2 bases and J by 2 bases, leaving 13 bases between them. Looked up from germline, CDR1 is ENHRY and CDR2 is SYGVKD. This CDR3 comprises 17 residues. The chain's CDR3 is CAISEQFRAPGANVLTF. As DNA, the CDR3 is TGTGCCATCAGTGAGCAGTTCCGAGCACCTGGGGCCAACGTCCTGACTTTC.

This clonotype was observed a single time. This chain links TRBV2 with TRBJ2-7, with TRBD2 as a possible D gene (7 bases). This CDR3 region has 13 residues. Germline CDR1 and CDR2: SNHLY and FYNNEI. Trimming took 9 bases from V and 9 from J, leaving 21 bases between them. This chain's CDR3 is CASSIPGGGGQYF. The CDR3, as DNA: TGTGCCAGTTCCATCCCGGGGGGCGGTGGGCAGTACTTC.

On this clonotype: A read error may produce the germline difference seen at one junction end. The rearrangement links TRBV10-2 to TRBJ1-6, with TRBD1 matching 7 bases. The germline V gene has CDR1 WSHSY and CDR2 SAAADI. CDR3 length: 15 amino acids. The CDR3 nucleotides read TGTGCCAGCAGTTACTCAGGGGGTGTACGCCTACCCCTCCACTTT. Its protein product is CASSYSGGVRLPLHF.

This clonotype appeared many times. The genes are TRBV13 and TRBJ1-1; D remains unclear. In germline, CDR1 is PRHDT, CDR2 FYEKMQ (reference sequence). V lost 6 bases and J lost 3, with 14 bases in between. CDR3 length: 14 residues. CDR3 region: CASRGAGSDTEAFF. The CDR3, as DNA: TGTGCCAGCAGAGGTGCGGGGTCGGACACTGAAGCTTTCTTT.

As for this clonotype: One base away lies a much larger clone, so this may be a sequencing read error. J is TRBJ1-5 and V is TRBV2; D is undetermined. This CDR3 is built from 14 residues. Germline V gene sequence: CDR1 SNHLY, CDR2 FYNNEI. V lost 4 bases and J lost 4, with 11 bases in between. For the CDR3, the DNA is TGTGCCAGCAGTGGCTCGGGGATGAATCAGCCCCAGCATTTT. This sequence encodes CASSGSGMNQPQHF.

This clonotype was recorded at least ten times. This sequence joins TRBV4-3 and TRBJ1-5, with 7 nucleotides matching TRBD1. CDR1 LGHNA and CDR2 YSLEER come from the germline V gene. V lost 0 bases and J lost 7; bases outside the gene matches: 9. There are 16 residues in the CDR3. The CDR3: CASSQDPVQGGQPQHF. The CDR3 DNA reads TGCGCCAGCAGCCAAGATCCCGTTCAGGGGGGGCAGCCCCAGCATTTT.

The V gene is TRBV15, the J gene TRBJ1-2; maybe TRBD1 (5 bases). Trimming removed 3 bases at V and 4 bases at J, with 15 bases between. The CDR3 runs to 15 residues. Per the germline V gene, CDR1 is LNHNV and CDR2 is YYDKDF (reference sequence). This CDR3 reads CATSSAPGDFYGYTF. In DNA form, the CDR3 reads TGTGCCACCAGCAGCGCGCCGGGGGATTTCTATGGCTACACCTTC. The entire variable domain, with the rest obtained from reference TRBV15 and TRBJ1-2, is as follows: DAMVIQNPRYQVTQFGKPVTLSCSQTLNHNVMYWYQQKSSQAPKLLFHYYDKDFNNEADTPDNFQSRRPNTSFCFLDIRSPGLGDTAMYLCATSSAPGDFYGYTFGSGTRLTVV.

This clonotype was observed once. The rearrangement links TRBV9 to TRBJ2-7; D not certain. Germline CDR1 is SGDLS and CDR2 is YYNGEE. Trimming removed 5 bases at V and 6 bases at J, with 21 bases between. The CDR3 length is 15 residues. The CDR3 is CASSFSSGAAREQYF. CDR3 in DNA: TGTGCCAGCAGTTTTAGCTCCGGAGCAGCTCGCGAGCAGTACTTC.